The next 16 T cell receptor beta chains were all read from a single sample in a study of cytomegalovirus exposure and HLA in healthy donors. Method: immunoSEQ multiplex PCR; TCRdb's copy keeps in-frame clones and lacks some. This table holds 90,000 to 120,000 clones, around 82% found once. Sequenced input: PBMCs. These receptors were obtained from a woman aged 18-29 years in good health and CMV-seronegative.

V and J are TRBV19 and TRBJ2-7; no reliable D call. The CDR3 has 14 amino acids. Germline V CDR1 and CDR2: LNHDA, SQIVND (reference sequence). Deletions cut 1 base from V and 0 bases from J, with 7 bases between. CDR3 coding DNA: TGTGCCAGTAGTATAGGGCTCAGCTCCTACGAGCAGTACTTC. Encoded protein: CASSIGLSSYEQYF. Drawing the rest from reference TRBV19 and TRBJ2-7, the complete variable domain is DGGITQSPKYLFRKEGQNVTLSCEQNLNHDAMYWYRQDPGQGLRLIYYSQIVNDFQKGDIAEGYSVSREKKESFPLTVTSAQKNPTAFYLCASSIGLSSYEQYFGPGTRLTVT.

The V and J genes are TRBV2 and TRBJ2-7; 10 bases line up with TRBD1. V was clipped by 7 bases and J by 5 bases; unmatched bases: 8. Germline CDR1 and CDR2: SNHLY and FYNNEI. This CDR3 spans 14 amino acids. DNA for the CDR3: TGTGCCAGCACCCGCGGCGGGACAGGGGACGAGCAGTACTTC. Translating it yields CASTRGGTGDEQYF.

The chain joins TRBV7-9 to TRBJ2-5; TRBD1 matches at 9 bases. Germline V CDR1 and CDR2: SEHNR, FQNEAQ (reference sequence). The CDR3 extends over 14 amino acids. J was trimmed by 5 bases and V by 6 bases; bases with no gene match: 7. The CDR3 region has the DNA TGTGCCAGCAGTAAACAGGGGGCGAGTGAGACCCAGTACTTC. Residues: CASSKQGASETQYF.

This clone is judged medium-sized (0.01 to 0.1%). V and J are TRBV30 and TRBJ2-2; possibly TRBD1 for D (6 bases). V was trimmed by 4 bases and J by 3 bases, leaving 15 bases between them. Germline V gene sequence: CDR1 GTSNPN, CDR2 SVGIG (reference sequence). This CDR3 is built from 15 residues. CDR3 nucleotide sequence: TGTGCCTGGACCCCCTTGTGGACAGACACCGGGGAGCTGTTTTTT. Encoded protein: CAWTPLWTDTGELFF.

This clone was observed a few times. The rearrangement uses TRBV5-1 and TRBJ2-7, with 8 bases lining up with TRBD2. Germline-derived CDR1 and CDR2 are SGHRS and YFSETQ. The J segment lost 3 bases and the V segment lost 4 bases, leaving 9 bases of the junction unmatched. The CDR3 runs to 15 residues. CDR3 sequence (DNA): TGCGCCAGCAGCCCAGTGACGGGGGGGGACTACGAGCAGTACTTC. Protein product: CASSPVTGGDYEQYF.

The J gene is TRBJ2-3, the V gene TRBV5-1; 7 positions match TRBD2. V lost 0 bases and J lost 0; bases outside the gene matches: 4. The V gene's germline CDR1 is SGHRS and CDR2 YFSETQ. CDR3 length equals 16 residues. CDR3 nucleotides: TGCGCCAGCAGCTTGGTTGGAGCGGGGAGCACAGATACGCAGTATTTT. This encodes CASSLVGAGSTDTQYF.

The chain carries TRBV9 and TRBJ1-1; 8 bases match TRBD1. Trimming at V came to 6 bases and at J to 4 bases, leaving 8 bases not matched to a gene. The V gene's germline CDR1 is SGDLS and CDR2 YYNGEE. The CDR3 loop spans 14 amino acids. The CDR3 sequence: CASKPGQGVTEAFF. The DNA for the CDR3 is TGTGCCAGCAAGCCCGGACAGGGTGTCACTGAAGCTTTCTTT.

This chain links TRBV18 with TRBJ1-4; 7 bases map to TRBD1. The CDR3 has 12 residues. Germline CDR1 reads KGHSH; CDR2 reads LQKENI. The V and J ends lost 5 bases and 11 bases, in that order; junction bases with no gene match: 5. The CDR3 reads CASSTDRAKLFF. CDR3 DNA sequence: TGTGCCAGCTCAACAGACAGGGCGAAACTGTTTTTT. Full variable domain (missing parts from reference TRBV18 and TRBJ1-4): NAGVMQNPRHLVRRRGQEARLRCSPMKGHSHVYWYRQLPEEGLKFMVYLQKENIIDESGMPKERFSAEFPKEGPSILRIQQVVRGDSAAYFCASSTDRAKLFFGSGTQLSVL.

The V gene is TRBV5-6, the J gene TRBJ1-3; D is perhaps TRBD1 (6 bases). Germline CDR1 is SGHDT and CDR2 is YYEEEE. The CDR3 runs 15 residues. The V and J ends lost 3 bases and 0 bases respectively, with 10 bases between them. CDR3 DNA sequence: TGTGCCAGCAGCTCTACAGGGTACTCTGGAAACACCATATATTTT. The encoded protein is CASSSTGYSGNTIYF.

The chain's CDR3 is CSVRGGGGYTF. The CDR3, as DNA: TGCAGCGTTCGGGGAGGAGGGGGCTACACCTTC. The chain combines TRBV29-1 with TRBJ1-2; D remains unclear. Per the germline V gene, CDR1 is SQVTM and CDR2 is ANQGSEA. The CDR3 runs 11 residues. The V gene lost 5 bases and the J gene lost 8 bases, with 12 bases spanning the gap.

The genes are TRBV4-1 and TRBJ2-3; 14 nucleotides agree with TRBD2. Germline CDR1 is MGHRA and CDR2 is YSYEKL. The CDR3 totals 17 residues. V was clipped by 2 bases and J by 5 bases; unmatched bases: 6. The CDR3 nucleotides are TGCGCCAGCAGCCAACTGACTAGCGGGGGGGCAAGAGATACGCAGTATTTT. Its protein product is CASSQLTSGGARDTQYF.

The chain uses TRBV11-2 and TRBJ2-2; a possible D gene is TRBD1 (6 bases). The CDR3 runs 14 residues. With 6 bases removed from V and 5 bases from J, the gap between germline ends came to 13 bases. The germline gives CDR1 SGHAT, CDR2 FQNNGV. CDR3 region: CASRYRDETGELFF. CDR3 nucleotide sequence: TGTGCCAGCAGATACAGGGATGAAACCGGGGAGCTGTTTTTT. The complete variable domain, with remaining parts taken from reference TRBV11-2 and TRBJ2-2, reads EAGVAQSPRYKIIEKRQSVAFWCNPISGHATLYWYQQILGQGPKLLIQFQNNGVVDDSQLPKDRFSAERLKGVDSTLKIQPAKLEDSAVYLCASRYRDETGELFFGEGSRLTVL.

This clone was observed a few times. This same CDR3 is encoded by further DNA sequences in the sample. V and J are TRBV7-2 and TRBJ2-7, with TRBD2 as a possible D gene (7 bases). V lost 5 bases and J 3 bases, leaving 14 bases between the germline ends. Germline V gene sequence: CDR1 SGHTA, CDR2 FQGNSA. The CDR3 has 14 amino acids. The CDR3 bases are TGTGCCAGCAGCCCGTGGGGGGGCGGCTACGAGCAGTACTTC. Encoded protein: CASSPWGGGYEQYF. Using reference TRBV7-2 and TRBJ2-7 for the parts outside the CDR3, the full variable domain is GAGVSQSPSNKVTEKGKDVELRCDPISGHTALYWYRQSLGQGLEFLIYFQGNSAPDKSGLPSDRFSAERTGGSVSTLTIQRTQQEDSAVYLCASSPWGGGYEQYFGPGTRLTVT.

This clone has only a few counts. CDR3 DNA: TGTGCCAGCAGTTACCTGCCAGGGACCTACGAGCAGTACTTC. Its protein product is CASSYLPGTYEQYF. J is TRBJ2-7 and V is TRBV6-5, with D possibly matching TRBD1 (5 bases). CDR3 length equals 14 residues. Trimming pared 2 bases from V and 2 bases from J, leaving 10 bases between. CDR1 is MNHEY and CDR2 is SVGAGI in the germline V gene.

In DNA form, the CDR3 reads TGTGCCAGCAGCTTGGCGCGGATCCGGGACAGGGACCACGAGCAGTACTTC. The encoded protein is CASSLARIRDRDHEQYF. The chain uses TRBV5-6 and TRBJ2-7; 9 bases match TRBD1. Looked up from germline, CDR1 is SGHDT and CDR2 is YYEEEE. The junction had 12 bases not matched to a gene; V was cut back by 0 bases and J by 5 bases. The CDR3 contains 17 residues.

This clone was detected once. This chain joins TRBV28 and TRBJ2-7; D not certain. Trimming removed 5 bases from V and 2 bases from J, with 13 bases in between. The germline V gene has CDR1 MDHEN and CDR2 SYDVKM. This CDR3 has 14 residues. The CDR3 nucleotides are TGTGCCAGCAGTACTCTCGGAGCTGCCTACGAGCAGTACTTC. Translated: CASSTLGAAYEQYF.